The 27 T cell receptor beta chains presented below share a single source sample, sequenced in a study of CXCR3-negative and CXCR3-positive naive CD8 T cells. The method, 5' RACE with UMI labels, was used to prepare the TRB cDNA libraries. TCRdb re-called the 5' RACE reads and shows each CDR3 protein once, DNA omitted. Its listing shows about 130,000 distinct CDR3 sequences. The sequenced material came from naive CXCR3- CD8+ T cells from blood. Subset specified: CD45RO-CCR7+CD27+CD95- naive CD8+ T cells lacking CXCR3 (TNR3-). The receptors were sampled from a human donor in good health. Some clones in this sample may be carry-over from other donors' samples.

The chain joins TRBV28 to TRBJ1-2; checking the TCRdb D call of TRBD1 is not possible without DNA. Germline V gene data show CDR1 as MDHEN and CDR2 as SYDVKM. The CDR3 runs to 15 residues. CDR3 protein: CAIRDRKFSNYGYTF.

V is TRBV10-3 and J is TRBJ2-3; the D gene TCRdb calls, TRBD2, cannot be checked with no DNA. The CDR3 length is 15 residues. Germline CDR1 is ENHRY and CDR2 is SYGVKD. The chain's CDR3 is CAISAEGQGGDTQYF.

CDR3 region: CASSQGDRGGDEQFF. The chain has TRBV4-1 and TRBJ2-1; TCRdb's D call of TRBD1 is untestable without DNA. The CDR3 length is 15 residues. Germline V gene sequence: CDR1 MGHRA, CDR2 YSYEKL.

The chain employs TRBV28 and TRBJ2-7. The CDR3 has 11 residues. The V gene's germline CDR1 is MDHEN and CDR2 SYDVKM. The CDR3 sequence: CASRYYNEQYF.

This sequence joins TRBV25-1 and TRBJ2-2; TCRdb proposes TRBD1, but this gene call is untestable without DNA. The CDR3 consists of 14 residues. The V gene's germline CDR1 is MGHDK and CDR2 SYGVNS. The CDR3 reads CASGGQGDTGELFF.

The chain links TRBV20-1 to TRBJ2-7; the TCRdb call, TRBD2, lacks DNA for checking. This CDR3 contains 13 residues. The V gene's germline CDR1 is DFQATT and CDR2 SNEGSKA (reference sequence). CDR3 amino acids: CSALLDEYNEQYF.

The chain links TRBV15 to TRBJ2-2; TCRdb returns TRBD1, unconfirmable since there is no DNA. The V gene's germline CDR1 is LNHNV and CDR2 YYDKDF (reference sequence). The CDR3 has 17 residues. CDR3 sequence reads: CATSRTRTGSNTGELFF.

V is TRBV20-1 and J is TRBJ2-7; the TCRdb call, TRBD2, lacks DNA for checking. From germline, CDR1 is DFQATT and CDR2 SNEGSKA (reference sequence). This CDR3 spans 15 amino acids. The CDR3 sequence is CSARGLAGGPYEQYF.

V and J are TRBV4-1 and TRBJ2-1. This CDR3 comprises 14 residues. Germline V lookup: CDR1 MGHRA, CDR2 YSYEKL. This chain's CDR3 is CASSRTALYNEQFF.

This chain connects TRBV4-1 to TRBJ1-3. Germline V gene data show CDR1 as MGHRA and CDR2 as YSYEKL. This CDR3 contains 17 residues. This chain's CDR3 is CASSQRAKVGTGNTIYF.

The gene calls are TRBV28 and TRBJ2-3; without DNA, the TCRdb call of TRBD2 cannot be checked. This CDR3 has 15 residues. The germline CDR1 and CDR2 sequences are MDHEN and SYDVKM. CDR3 loop: CASEVGRLSTDTQYF. The whole variable domain, remainder taken from reference TRBV28 and TRBJ2-3, is DVKVTQSSRYLVKRTGEKVFLECVQDMDHENMFWYRQDPGLGLRLIYFSYDVKMKEKGDIPEGYSVSREKKERFSLILESASTNQTSMYLCASEVGRLSTDTQYFGPGTRLTVL.

The V and J genes are TRBV11-2 and TRBJ2-1; TCRdb lists TRBD1, though no DNA is available to test this call. The CDR3 extends over 15 amino acids. Germline values: CDR1 SGHAT, CDR2 FQNNGV. CDR3 amino acids: CASSLDWSRSNEQFF.

The J gene is TRBJ2-1, the V gene TRBV7-6; with no DNA, the TCRdb D assignment of TRBD2 cannot be verified. This CDR3 contains 13 residues. The germline gives CDR1 SGHVS, CDR2 FNYEAQ. CDR3 residues: CASSSEVGGQQFF.

This chain links TRBV11-3 with TRBJ2-1. From germline, CDR1 is SGHNT and CDR2 YENEEA. This CDR3 region has 12 residues. The CDR3 sequence is CASSEIDNEQFF.

The genes are TRBV28 and TRBJ2-3; TCRdb designates TRBD1, a call that cannot be tested without DNA. Germline loops: CDR1 MDHEN, CDR2 SYDVKM. This CDR3 has 14 amino acids. The CDR3 sequence is CASSPRQSTDTQYF.

This chain links TRBV15 with TRBJ2-1. CDR3 length: 13 amino acids. In germline, CDR1 is LNHNV, CDR2 YYDKDF (reference sequence). CDR3 loop: CATSRDRASEQFF. Full variable domain (missing parts from reference TRBV15 and TRBJ2-1): DAMVIQNPRYQVTQFGKPVTLSCSQTLNHNVMYWYQQKSSQAPKLLFHYYDKDFNNEADTPDNFQSRRPNTSFCFLDIRSPGLGDTAMYLCATSRDRASEQFFGPGTRLTVL.

This CDR3 reads CASSQEWQSPYNEQFF. The V and J genes are TRBV3-1 and TRBJ2-1. Germline loops: CDR1 LGHDT, CDR2 YNNKEL (reference sequence). The CDR3 is made up of 16 amino acids.

The chain uses TRBV29-1 and TRBJ2-7; as DNA is missing, the TRBD2 call by TCRdb cannot be tested. CDR3 size: 14 residues. Germline lookup yields CDR1 SQVTM and CDR2 ANQGSEA. CDR3: CSVVAGGTPGEQYF.

This chain links TRBV25-1 with TRBJ2-3; TCRdb reports TRBD1, a call that lacks DNA to check it against. CDR1 MGHDK and CDR2 SYGVNS come from the germline V gene. The CDR3 runs to 17 residues. CDR3: CASHGPDRETSTDTQYF. Using reference TRBV25-1 and TRBJ2-3 for the parts outside the CDR3, the full variable domain is EADIYQTPRYLVIGTGKKITLECSQTMGHDKMYWYQQDPGMELHLIHYSYGVNSTEKGDLSSESTVSRIRTEHFPLTLESARPSHTSQYLCASHGPDRETSTDTQYFGPGTRLTVL.

The chain has TRBV12-3 or TRBV12-4 and TRBJ2-7; TCRdb's assignment of TRBD1 cannot be checked, as there is no DNA. This CDR3 has 16 amino acids. This chain's CDR3 is CASSYPYRDGSYEQYF.

The rearrangement joins TRBV28 to TRBJ2-7; there is no DNA to check the TCRdb D call of TRBD2. The CDR3 contains 15 residues. CDR1 is MDHEN and CDR2 is SYDVKM in the germline V gene. The CDR3 is CASSLPGTSSYEQYF.

V usage is TRBV9 and J usage is TRBJ1-2; TCRdb proposes TRBD1, but this gene call is untestable without DNA. This CDR3 has 13 amino acids. Germline CDR1 is SGDLS and CDR2 is YYNGEE. The CDR3: CASSVEGIYGYTF.

The chain combines TRBV29-1 with TRBJ2-7; TCRdb designates TRBD2, a call that cannot be tested without DNA. The length of the CDR3 is 12 residues. The V gene's germline CDR1 is SQVTM and CDR2 ANQGSEA. CDR3 amino acids: CSAAGGSYEQYF.

The V gene is TRBV7-3, the J gene TRBJ2-1; as DNA is missing, the TRBD1 call by TCRdb cannot be tested. The CDR3 spans 15 residues. Per the germline V gene, CDR1 is SGHTA and CDR2 is FQGTGA. CDR3: CASSLNGGAYNEQFF.

The chain combines TRBV29-1 with TRBJ2-1; the TCRdb D gene call, TRBD1, has no DNA to confirm it. From germline, CDR1 is SQVTM and CDR2 ANQGSEA. The CDR3 covers 12 residues. The CDR3 sequence: CSVHAGDNEQFF.

The chain has TRBV5-5 and TRBJ2-3; TCRdb lists TRBD1, though no DNA is available to test this call. Looked up from germline, CDR1 is SGHKS and CDR2 is YYEKEE (reference sequence). This CDR3 is 17 amino acids long. The CDR3 reads CASSFTGGHTNTDTQYF.

J is TRBJ2-7 and V is TRBV5-1; TCRdb lists TRBD2, though no DNA is available to test this call. In germline, CDR1 is SGHRS, CDR2 YFSETQ. CDR3 length equals 16 residues. The CDR3 protein is CASSLGLAGGVYEQYF.